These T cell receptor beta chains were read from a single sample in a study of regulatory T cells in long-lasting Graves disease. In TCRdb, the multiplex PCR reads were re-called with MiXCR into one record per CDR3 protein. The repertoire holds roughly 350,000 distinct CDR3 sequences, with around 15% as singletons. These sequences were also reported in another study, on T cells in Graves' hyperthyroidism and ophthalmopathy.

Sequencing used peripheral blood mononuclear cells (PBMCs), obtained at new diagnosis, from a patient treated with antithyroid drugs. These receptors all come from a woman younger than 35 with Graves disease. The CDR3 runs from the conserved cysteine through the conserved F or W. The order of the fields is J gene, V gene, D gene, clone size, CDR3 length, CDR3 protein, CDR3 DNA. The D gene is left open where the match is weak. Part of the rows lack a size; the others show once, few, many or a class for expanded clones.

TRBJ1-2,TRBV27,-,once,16,CASSLTPGQRSYGYTF,TGTGCCAGCAGTTTAACCCCCGGACAGAGGAGCTATGGCTACACCTTC
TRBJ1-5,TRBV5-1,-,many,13,CASSPVGNQPQHF,TGTGCCAGCAGCCCGGTTGGCAATCAGCCCCAGCATTTT
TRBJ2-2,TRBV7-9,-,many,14,CASSSEANTGELFF,TGTGCCAGCTCCTCAGAAGCGAACACCGGGGAGCTGTTTTTT
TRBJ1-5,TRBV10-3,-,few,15,CAISEGQSSNQPQHF,TGTGCCATCAGTGAGGGACAGTCTAGCAATCAGCCCCAGCATTTT
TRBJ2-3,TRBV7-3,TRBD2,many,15,CASSLSGGSTDTQYF,TGTGCCAGCAGCCTTAGCGGGGGGAGCACAGATACGCAGTATTTT
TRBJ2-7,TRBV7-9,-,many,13,CASTLWGPYEQYF,TGTGCCAGCACCCTTTGGGGTCCCTACGAGCAGTACTTC
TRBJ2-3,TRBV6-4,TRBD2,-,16,CASSDSASGGADTQYF,TGTGCCAGCAGTGACTCCGCCAGCGGGGGGGCTGATACGCAGTATTTT
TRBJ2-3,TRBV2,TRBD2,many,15,CASTSLAGVTDTQYF,TGTGCCAGCACCTCCCTAGCGGGGGTAACAGATACGCAGTATTTT
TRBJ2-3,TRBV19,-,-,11,CASSSGGVQYF,TGTGCCAGTAGTAGTGGAGGGGTGCAGTATTTT
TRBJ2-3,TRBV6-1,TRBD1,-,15,CASTPGGASTDTQYF,TGTGCCAGCACCCCAGGGGGCGCAAGCACAGATACGCAGTATTTT
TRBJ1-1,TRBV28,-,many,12,CASDLRGTEAFF,TGTGCCAGCGATTTACGGGGTACTGAAGCTTTCTTT
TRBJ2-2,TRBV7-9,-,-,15,CASSLDRLDTGELFF,TGTGCCAGCAGCTTAGATCGGTTAGACACCGGGGAGCTGTTTTTT
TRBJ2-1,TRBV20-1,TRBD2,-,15,CSAPGAGGPYNEQFF,TGCAGTGCCCCTGGAGCGGGGGGGCCCTACAATGAGCAGTTCTTC
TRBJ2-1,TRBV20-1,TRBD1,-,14,CSAVRQGSYNEQFF,TGCAGCGCTGTAAGACAGGGGTCCTACAATGAGCAGTTCTTC
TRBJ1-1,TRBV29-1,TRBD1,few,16,CSVVPSLTGANTEAFF,TGCAGCGTTGTGCCCTCCTTGACAGGGGCGAACACTGAAGCTTTCTTT
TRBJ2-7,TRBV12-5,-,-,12,CASAVTWYEQYF,TGTGCTAGTGCCGTAACATGGTACGAGCAGTACTTC
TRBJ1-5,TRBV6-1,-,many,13,CASSEGSNQPQHF,TGTGCCAGCAGTGAGGGTAGCAATCAGCCCCAGCATTTT
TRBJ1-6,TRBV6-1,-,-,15,CASSDRGPHYSPLHF,TGTGCCAGCAGTGACAGGGGTCCCCACTATTCACCCCTCCACTTT
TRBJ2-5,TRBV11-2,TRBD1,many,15,CASSLDRGLGETQYF,TGTGCCAGCAGCTTGGACAGGGGGCTGGGGGAGACCCAGTACTTC
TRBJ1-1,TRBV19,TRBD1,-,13,CASSQGQGARKSF,TGTGCCAGTAGCCAAGGACAGGGGGCGAGAAAATCCTTT
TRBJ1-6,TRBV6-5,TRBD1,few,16,CASSSRDRGNNSPLHF,TGTGCCAGCAGTTCCCGGGACAGGGGAAATAATTCACCCCTCCACTTT
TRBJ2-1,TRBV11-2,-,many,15,CASSLVPGPEGEQFF,TGTGCCAGCAGCTTAGTACCGGGCCCCGAAGGGGAGCAGTTCTTC
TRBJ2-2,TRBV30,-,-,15,CAWSVDGSNTGELFF,TGTGCCTGGAGTGTAGATGGCTCCAACACCGGGGAGCTGTTTTTT
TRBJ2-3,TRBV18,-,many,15,CASSLTGQSTDTQYF,TGTGCCAGCTCGCTGACTGGACAGAGCACAGATACGCAGTATTTT
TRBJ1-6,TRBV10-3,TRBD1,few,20,CAISDSSRDRGDPYDSPLHF,TGTGCCATCAGTGATAGTAGTAGAGACAGGGGCGATCCCTATGATTCACCCCTCCACTTT
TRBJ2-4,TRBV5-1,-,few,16,CASSLYPSPTKNIQYF,TGCGCCAGCAGCTTGTATCCTAGCCCAACCAAAAACATTCAGTACTTC
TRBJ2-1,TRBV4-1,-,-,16,CASSQEGRGGFGEQFF,TGCGCCAGCAGCCAAGAGGGCCGCGGAGGCTTCGGGGAGCAGTTCTTC
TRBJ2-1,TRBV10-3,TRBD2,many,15,CAISESLASGNEQFF,TGTGCCATCAGTGAGTCGTTGGCTAGCGGCAATGAGCAGTTCTTC
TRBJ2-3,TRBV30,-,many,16,CAWSVSRDRYTDTQYF,TGTGCCTGGAGTGTAAGCCGAGACAGATACACAGATACGCAGTATTTT
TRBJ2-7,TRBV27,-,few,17,CASSPRPGRSITYEQYF,TGTGCCAGCAGTCCGCGCCCCGGACGTTCTATAACCTACGAGCAGTACTTC
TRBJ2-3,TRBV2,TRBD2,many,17,CASSLLTSGTQTDTQYF,TGTGCCAGCAGCCTATTGACTAGCGGTACCCAAACAGATACGCAGTATTTT
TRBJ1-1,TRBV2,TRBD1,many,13,CATGGQGNTEAFF,TGTGCCACGGGGGGACAGGGTAACACTGAAGCTTTCTTT
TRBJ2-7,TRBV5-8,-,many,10,CASGAYEQYF,TGTGCCAGCGGAGCCTACGAGCAGTACTTC
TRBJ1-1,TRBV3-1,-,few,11,CASSHGQEAFF,TGTGCCAGCAGCCATGGGCAGGAAGCTTTCTTT
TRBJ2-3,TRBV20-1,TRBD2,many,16,CSARGLLAGSTDTQYF,TGCAGTGCTAGAGGCCTACTAGCGGGGAGCACAGATACGCAGTATTTT
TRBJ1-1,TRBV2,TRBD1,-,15,CASSLSGTGGAWAFF,TGTGCCAGCAGTTTGTCCGGGACAGGGGGCGCCTGGGCTTTCTTT
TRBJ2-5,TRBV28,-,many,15,CASSLIGTVQETQYF,TGTGCCAGCAGTTTAATAGGGACTGTTCAAGAGACCCAGTACTTC
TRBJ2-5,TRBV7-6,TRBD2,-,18,CASSLDIPVAGGQETQYF,TGTGCCAGCAGCTTAGACATACCGGTAGCGGGGGGACAAGAGACCCAGTACTTC
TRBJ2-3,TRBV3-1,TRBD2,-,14,CASSQLAGEDTQYF,TGTGCCAGCAGCCAACTAGCGGGGGAAGATACGCAGTATTTT
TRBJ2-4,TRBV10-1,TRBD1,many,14,CASSDKDRGNIQYF,TGCGCCAGCAGTGACAAGGACAGGGGAAACATTCAGTACTTC
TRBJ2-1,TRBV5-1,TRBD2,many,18,CASSFKTSGREYRNEQFF,TGCGCCAGCAGCTTCAAGACTAGCGGGAGGGAGTACAGGAATGAGCAGTTCTTC
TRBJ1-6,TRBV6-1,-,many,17,CASSAGRGASYNSPLHF,TGTGCCAGCAGTGCAGGCCGGGGGGCCTCCTATAATTCACCCCTCCACTTT
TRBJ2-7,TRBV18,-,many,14,CASSPPRDGYEQYF,TGTGCCAGCTCACCACCGAGGGACGGCTACGAGCAGTACTTC
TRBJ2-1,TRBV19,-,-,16,CASSMGRGRSYNEQFF,TGTGCCAGTAGTATGGGGAGGGGGCGGTCCTACAATGAGCAGTTCTTC
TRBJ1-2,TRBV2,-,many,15,CASSETSRAVYGYTF,TGTGCCAGCAGTGAAACGTCCAGGGCGGTCTATGGCTACACCTTC
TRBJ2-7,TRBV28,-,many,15,CASGPGVLGRSEQYF,TGTGCCAGCGGTCCCGGCGTACTAGGGAGGTCCGAGCAGTACTTC
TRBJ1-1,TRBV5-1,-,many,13,CASSLETGAEAFF,TGCGCCAGCAGCTTGGAAACGGGAGCTGAAGCTTTCTTT
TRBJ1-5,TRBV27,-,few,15,CASSSQTSSNQPQHF,TGTGCCAGCAGTAGCCAGACAAGTAGCAATCAGCCCCAGCATTTT
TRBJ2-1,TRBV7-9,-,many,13,CASSVVGYNEQFF,TGTGCCAGCAGCGTCGTGGGCTACAATGAGCAGTTCTTC
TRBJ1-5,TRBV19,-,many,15,CASSMGQGGNQPQHF,TGTGCCAGTAGTATGGGGCAGGGAGGCAATCAGCCCCAGCATTTT